This TCR beta chain stems from a study of regulatory T cells in long-lasting Graves disease. Study-wide findings and caveats: Patients with persistent Graves' had lower TCR diversity than newly diagnosed patients.

Time point in this sample: persistent/refractory GD, antithyroid drugs over 5 years with positive TRAb. Scientists built the TCR library using RNA that was extracted from PBMCs. Sequencing libraries for TCR beta were prepared with iRepertoire HTBI primers and Arm-PCR of CDR3 regions. TCRdb fed the multiplex PCR reads into MiXCR, producing one record per CDR3 protein. Among 650,000 to 850,000 distinct CDR3 sequences listed, about 30% were seen once. The CDR3 consists of 13 residues. Germline V gene sequence: CDR1 LGHDT, CDR2 YNNKEL (reference sequence). Trimming shortened V by 1 base and J by 5 bases, and 9 bases separated the two germline ends. To note about this clonotype: Its antigen is not known.

The sample was peripheral blood mononuclear cells (PBMCs), taken when the disease was refractory, from a patient treated with antithyroid drugs. The clonotype comes from a female donor with Graves disease. The V gene is TRBV3-1, the J gene TRBJ2-7; D call uncertain. The CDR3 here is CASSQAAAHEQYF. CDR3 coding DNA: TGTGCCAGCAGCCAAGCGGCAGCCCACGAGCAGTACTTC.